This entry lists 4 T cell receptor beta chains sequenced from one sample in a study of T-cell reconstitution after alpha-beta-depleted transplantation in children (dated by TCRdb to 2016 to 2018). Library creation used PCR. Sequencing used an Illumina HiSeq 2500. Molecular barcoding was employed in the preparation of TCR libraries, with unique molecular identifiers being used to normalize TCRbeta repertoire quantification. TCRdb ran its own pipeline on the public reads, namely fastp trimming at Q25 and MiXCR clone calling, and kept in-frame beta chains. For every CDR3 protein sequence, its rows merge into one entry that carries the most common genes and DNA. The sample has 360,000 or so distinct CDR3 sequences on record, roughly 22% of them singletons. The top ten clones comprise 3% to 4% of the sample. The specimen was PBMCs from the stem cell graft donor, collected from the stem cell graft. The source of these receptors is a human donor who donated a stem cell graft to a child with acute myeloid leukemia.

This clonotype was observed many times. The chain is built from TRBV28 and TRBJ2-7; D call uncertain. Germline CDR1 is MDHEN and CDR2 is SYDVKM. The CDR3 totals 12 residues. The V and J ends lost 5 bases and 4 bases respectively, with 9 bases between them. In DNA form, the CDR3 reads TGTGCCAGCAGTGTTTCAGGTTACGAGCAGTACTTC. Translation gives CASSVSGYEQYF.

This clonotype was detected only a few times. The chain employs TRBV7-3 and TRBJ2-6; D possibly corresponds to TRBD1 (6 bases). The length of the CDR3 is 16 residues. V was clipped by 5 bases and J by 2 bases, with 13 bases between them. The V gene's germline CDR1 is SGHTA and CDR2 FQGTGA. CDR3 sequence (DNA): TGTGCCAGCAGCCCAGGGACACCCCCTGGGGCCAACGTCCTGACTTTC. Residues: CASSPGTPPGANVLTF.

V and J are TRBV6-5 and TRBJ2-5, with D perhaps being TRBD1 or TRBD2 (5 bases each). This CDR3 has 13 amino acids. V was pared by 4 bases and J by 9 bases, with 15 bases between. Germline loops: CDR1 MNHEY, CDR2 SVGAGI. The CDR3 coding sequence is TGTGCCAGCAGTTCCGGGGCCCAAGGGTCCCAGTACTTC. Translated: CASSSGAQGSQYF.

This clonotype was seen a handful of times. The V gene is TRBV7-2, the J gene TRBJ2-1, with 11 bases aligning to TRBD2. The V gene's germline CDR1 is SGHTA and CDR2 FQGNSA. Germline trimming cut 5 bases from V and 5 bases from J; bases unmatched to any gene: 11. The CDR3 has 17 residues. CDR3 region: CASSLSGRAGFDNEQFF. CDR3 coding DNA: TGTGCCAGCAGCCTTAGCGGGAGGGCTGGATTCGACAATGAGCAGTTCTTC.